These 30 T cell receptor beta chains share one sample of origin, sequenced in a study of shared clonotypes between healthy human individuals. The table came from immunoSEQ multiplex PCR; TCRdb's copy has only in-frame clones and leaves some out. The sample consists of about 510,000 clones, about 95% of them appearing once. Sequenced: naive CD4+ T cells sorted from blood. Indicated subset: CD45RA+ positively selected. Receptors were obtained from a woman aged 25 to 39 in good health.

This chain uses TRBV7-8 with TRBJ2-5, with D unresolved. This CDR3 has 13 residues. Trimming took off 7 bases at V and 1 base at J, with 10 bases between the two ends. CDR1 and CDR2 from the germline V gene are SGHVS and FQNEAQ. CDR3: CASTRALQETQYF. The CDR3 coding sequence is TGTGCCAGCACCCGGGCCCTCCAAGAGACCCAGTACTTC.

The V gene is TRBV13, the J gene TRBJ1-6; TRBD1 matches at 8 bases. The V and J ends lost 3 bases and 6 bases, in that order; junction bases with no gene match: 7. The CDR3 extends over 16 amino acids. CDR1 is PRHDT, CDR2 FYEKMQ, per germline (reference sequence). In DNA form, the CDR3 reads TGTGCCAGCAGCTTGACAGGGGCGGGACCTAATTCACCCCTCCACTTT. Its translation: CASSLTGAGPNSPLHF.

This clone was detected once. The genes are TRBV6-6 and TRBJ1-1; the D is unclear. The CDR3 sequence is 14 residues long. V was clipped by 3 bases and J by 3 bases, with 11 bases between them. Germline assignment: CDR1 MNHNY and CDR2 SVGAGI (reference sequence). CDR3 amino acids: CASSYGDRDTEAFF. The CDR3 DNA is TGTGCCAGCAGTTATGGGGATCGGGACACTGAAGCTTTCTTT.

The rearrangement uses TRBV15 and TRBJ1-6; possible D gene TRBD1, 6 bases. V lost 8 bases to trimming and J lost 4 bases, with 21 bases between them. Germline values: CDR1 LNHNV, CDR2 YYDKDF (reference sequence). The CDR3 runs to 17 residues. In DNA form, the CDR3 reads TGTGCCACCCGCCCGTCGGTTGTGAGGGGGTATAATTCACCCCTCCACTTT. Its protein product is CATRPSVVRGYNSPLHF.

The rearrangement joins TRBV28 to TRBJ1-6; D unresolved. CDR3 length: 11 amino acids. Trimming cost V 5 bases and J 11 bases, with 7 bases left between them. CDR1 is MDHEN and CDR2 is SYDVKM in the germline V gene. CDR3 in amino acids: CASSAITPLHF. In nucleotides, the CDR3 is TGTGCCAGCAGTGCCATCACACCCCTCCACTTT.

The chain carries TRBV5-1 and TRBJ2-7, with 7 bases identical to TRBD2. This CDR3 has 13 amino acids. The germline V gene encodes CDR1 SGHRS and CDR2 YFSETQ. The CDR3 protein is CASGLAESYEQYF. The CDR3 coding sequence is TGCGCGAGCGGGCTAGCGGAGTCCTACGAGCAGTACTTC.

The rearrangement links TRBV10-1 to TRBJ2-4; TRBD1 agrees at 7 bases. The CDR3 runs 18 residues. Trimming removed 7 bases from V and 0 bases from J; junction bases left unmatched: 15. Germline V gives CDR1 WNHNN, CDR2 SYGVQD (reference sequence). In DNA, the CDR3 is TGCGCCAGCAACGTTATCCGGGACAGAAATTTAGCCAAAAACATTCAGTACTTC. This gives the protein CASNVIRDRNLAKNIQYF.

This clone is a singleton in its sample. The genes are TRBV7-9 and TRBJ2-2, with TRBD1 matching 8 bases. Germline trimming cut 2 bases from V and 4 bases from J; bases unmatched to any gene: 12. Germline lookup yields CDR1 SEHNR and CDR2 FQNEAQ (reference sequence). The CDR3 is made up of 18 amino acids. The CDR3 nucleotides are TGTGCCAGCAGCTTAAAACCCCTAGGACAGGGCTCCACCGGGGAGCTGTTTTTT. Protein product: CASSLKPLGQGSTGELFF.

V usage is TRBV7-9 and J usage is TRBJ1-4; 10 bases are shared with TRBD1. This CDR3 is built from 14 residues. Germline-derived CDR1 and CDR2 are SEHNR and FQNEAQ (reference sequence). Unmatched junction bases numbered 2, after V lost 5 bases and J lost 5 bases. The CDR3 bases are TGTGCCAGCAGCCAGGGACAGGGGAATGAAAAACTGTTTTTT. Protein sequence: CASSQGQGNEKLFF.

The V call is TRBV27, the J call TRBJ2-1; 7 positions match TRBD2. After removal of 4 bases from V and 0 bases from J, the junction contained 3 bases not matched to a gene. The CDR3 has 15 residues. Germline V CDR1 and CDR2: MNHEY, SMNVEV (reference sequence). Here the CDR3 DNA reads TGTGCCAGCAGTTCGCGGGGGACCTCCTACAATGAGCAGTTCTTC. It translates to CASSSRGTSYNEQFF.

The chain joins TRBV10-3 to TRBJ2-5, with 10 bases fitting TRBD2. The J call is uncertain, as TRBJ2-7 better fits the DNA end. The germline V gene has CDR1 ENHRY and CDR2 SYGVKD. This CDR3 spans 18 amino acids. CDR3 region: CAISGGQQGLAATYEQYF. DNA of the CDR3: TGTGCCATCAGTGGGGGACAACAAGGACTAGCGGCAACCTACGAGCAGTACTTC.

The rearrangement uses TRBV9 and TRBJ2-5; 7 bases align to TRBD2. The DNA matches TRBJ2-7 better at its end, which makes the J call doubtful. CDR3 size: 13 residues. From germline, CDR1 is SGDLS and CDR2 YYNGEE. Here the CDR3 DNA reads TGTGCCAGCAGCGCCGGGGAGGGCTACGAGCAGTACTTC. This encodes CASSAGEGYEQYF.

The chain joins TRBV5-1 to TRBJ1-6; 7 positions match TRBD1. The ends lost 4 bases at V and 7 bases at J; junction bases unmatched: 5. This CDR3 has 14 amino acids. The germline gives CDR1 SGHRS, CDR2 YFSETQ. The CDR3 coding sequence is TGCGCCAGCAGCCAGGGGACAGTCAATTCACCCCTCCACTTT. Its protein product is CASSQGTVNSPLHF. Full variable domain (remainder filled in from reference TRBV5-1 and TRBJ1-6): KAGVTQTPRYLIKTRGQQVTLSCSPISGHRSVSWYQQTPGQGLQFLFEYFSETQRNKGNFPGRFSGRQFSNSRSEMNVSTLELGDSALYLCASSQGTVNSPLHFGNGTRLTVT.

The rearrangement joins TRBV5-4 to TRBJ2-4; D uncertain. The germline gives CDR1 SGHNT, CDR2 YYREEE (reference sequence). The CDR3 loop spans 16 amino acids. Between the trimmed V and J ends, which lost 4 bases and 0 bases, there was a span of 14 bases. DNA for the CDR3: TGTGCCAGCAGCCAAGGGTCAGAAGTAGCCAAAAACATTCAGTACTTC. Its translation: CASSQGSEVAKNIQYF.

The chain links TRBV25-1 to TRBJ1-1; D gene uncertain. The CDR3 spans 11 residues. Trimming took off 7 bases at V and 1 base at J, with 4 bases between the two ends. Germline CDR1 reads MGHDK; CDR2 reads SYGVNS. CDR3 region: CASTKNTEAFF. CDR3 in DNA: TGTGCCAGCACCAAGAACACTGAAGCTTTCTTT.

The J gene is TRBJ2-5, the V gene TRBV28; D is unresolved. The tail of the sequence fits TRBJ2-7 better, so the J call may be wrong. CDR1 is MDHEN and CDR2 is SYDVKM in the germline V gene. The CDR3 consists of 11 residues. CDR3 DNA: TGTGCCAGCAGAGATCCCTACGAGCAGTACTTC. Encoded protein: CASRDPYEQYF.

The chain uses TRBV6-1 and TRBJ2-3; D unclear. This CDR3 is 11 amino acids long. Germline V lookup: CDR1 MNHNS, CDR2 SASEGT. Trimming left V 7 bases short and J 3 bases short, with 5 bases between. CDR3 amino acids: CASIWTDTQYF. The CDR3 DNA reads as TGTGCCAGCATCTGGACAGATACGCAGTATTTT.

This chain connects TRBV6-6 to TRBJ2-7; 7 bases are a match to TRBD1. The CDR3 consists of 13 residues. J gave up 5 bases and V 5 bases, and 6 bases lay outside the gene matches. Germline V CDR1 and CDR2: MNHNY, SVGAGI (reference sequence). The CDR3 region has the DNA TGTGCCAGCAGTCCGCAGGGACAGAACGAGCAGTACTTC. It specifies CASSPQGQNEQYF.

The rearrangement joins TRBV28 to TRBJ1-3; maybe TRBD1 (6 bases). CDR3 size: 16 residues. Trimming took 4 bases from V and 2 from J, leaving 15 bases between them. Germline lookup yields CDR1 MDHEN and CDR2 SYDVKM. The CDR3 loop is CASSSTTSGAGNTIYF. CDR3 in DNA: TGTGCCAGCAGTTCTACAACCTCAGGGGCTGGAAACACCATATATTTT.

The genes are TRBV7-6 and TRBJ2-3; 7 bases align to TRBD2. Germline CDR1 SGHVS, CDR2 FNYEAQ. The length of the CDR3 is 16 residues. The V gene end was trimmed by 2 bases and the J gene end by 3 bases; junction bases not matched to a gene: 8. The CDR3 DNA reads TGTGCCAGCAGCTTAATGTCTAGCGGTAGTACAGATACGCAGTATTTT. It yields the protein CASSLMSSGSTDTQYF.

CDR3 protein: CASSVYLGGLSGNTIYF. As DNA, the CDR3 is TGTGCCAGCAGTGTGTATTTGGGGGGCCTCTCTGGAAACACCATATATTTT. The rearrangement joins TRBV6-1 to TRBJ1-3, with D maybe TRBD1 (6 bases). V was pared by 4 bases and J by 0 bases, with 16 bases between. The germline CDR1 and CDR2 sequences are MNHNS and SASEGT. The CDR3 sequence is 17 residues long.

J is TRBJ2-5 and V is TRBV5-1; D gene uncertain. This CDR3 has 14 residues. Germline CDR1 is SGHRS and CDR2 is YFSETQ. V lost 4 bases and J lost 3, with 13 bases in between. The CDR3 nucleotides are TGCGCCAGCAGCCAGAATGACGTCAAAGAGACCCAGTACTTC. This sequence encodes CASSQNDVKETQYF.

The CDR3 here is CASSQEYGARDTQYF. The CDR3 DNA follows: TGTGCCAGCAGCCAAGAATACGGAGCACGGGATACGCAGTATTTT. The chain couples TRBV14 to TRBJ2-3; D remains unclear. V was pared by 0 bases and J by 6 bases, with 13 bases between. The CDR3 runs 15 residues. Germline V gene data show CDR1 as SGHDN and CDR2 as FVKESK.

This rearrangement joins TRBV27 to TRBJ1-3, with D possibly being TRBD1 (6 bases). Germline assignment: CDR1 MNHEY and CDR2 SMNVEV (reference sequence). The CDR3 contains 16 residues. Trimming left V 6 bases short and J 8 bases short, with 23 bases between. The CDR3 nucleotides are TGTGCCAGCAGAGGCGGACAGACTCGAAGGAGGCACACCATATATTTT. Translating gives CASRGGQTRRRHTIYF.

The chain uses TRBV9 and TRBJ1-3; D ambiguous. Deletions cut 0 bases from V and 4 bases from J, with 5 bases between. Germline values: CDR1 SGDLS, CDR2 YYNGEE. CDR3 length: 13 residues. The CDR3 nucleotides read TGTGCCAGCAGCGTAGATGGAGGAAACACCATATATTTT. It yields the protein CASSVDGGNTIYF. Combining the CDR3 with reference TRBV9 and TRBJ1-3 gives the whole variable domain DSGVTQTPKHLITATGQRVTLRCSPRSGDLSVYWYQQSLDQGLQFLIQYYNGEERAKGNILERFSAQQFPDLHSELNLSSLELGDSALYFCASSVDGGNTIYFGEGSWLTVV.

The J gene is TRBJ2-2, the V gene TRBV10-3; TRBD1 is a possible D gene (8 bases). The V gene's germline CDR1 is ENHRY and CDR2 SYGVKD. The CDR3 runs 16 residues. The V end lost 4 bases, the J end lost 3 bases, and 15 bases lay between the germline ends. The CDR3 region has the DNA TGTGCCATCAGTGGGCACAGGGGGGGCGACACCGGGGAGCTGTTTTTT. Translating gives CAISGHRGGDTGELFF.

CDR3 sequence reads: CASSITSVPYNEQFF. In DNA, the CDR3 is TGTGCCAGTAGTATTACTAGCGTCCCCTACAATGAGCAGTTCTTC. The chain couples TRBV19 to TRBJ2-1; 7 bases match TRBD2. The V segment lost 3 bases and the J segment 2 bases; nucleotides outside the gene matches: 4. The germline V gene encodes CDR1 LNHDA and CDR2 SQIVND (reference sequence). The CDR3 has 15 amino acids.

This chain uses TRBV28 with TRBJ1-2, with 8 bases aligning to TRBD1. Per the germline V gene, CDR1 is MDHEN and CDR2 is SYDVKM. V lost 3 bases and J lost 9; bases outside the gene matches: 6. The CDR3 covers 13 residues. CDR3 DNA: TGTGCCAGCAGTTTGGGACAGGTCGGACGCTACACCTTC. Its protein product is CASSLGQVGRYTF.

In the case of this clone: At the DNA level, this CDR3 is encoded by other sequences in the same sample as well. The chain combines TRBV2 with TRBJ1-5; 10 bases align to TRBD1. Looked up from germline, CDR1 is SNHLY and CDR2 is FYNNEI. There are 14 residues in the CDR3. With 8 bases clipped from V and 2 bases from J, the junction kept 3 bases outside the gene matches. The CDR3 loop is CASSGTGGNQPQHF. Written as DNA, the CDR3 is TGTGCCAGCTCCGGGACAGGGGGCAATCAGCCCCAGCATTTT.

The chain couples TRBV15 to TRBJ2-7, with TRBD1 matching over 9 bases. The CDR3 totals 16 residues. V dropped 0 bases and J dropped 3; count of bases not matched to a gene: 6. Germline V gives CDR1 LNHNV, CDR2 YYDKDF (reference sequence). DNA for the CDR3: TGTGCCACCAGCAGAGATCGGGGACAGGGTATCTACGAGCAGTACTTC. It is translated as CATSRDRGQGIYEQYF.